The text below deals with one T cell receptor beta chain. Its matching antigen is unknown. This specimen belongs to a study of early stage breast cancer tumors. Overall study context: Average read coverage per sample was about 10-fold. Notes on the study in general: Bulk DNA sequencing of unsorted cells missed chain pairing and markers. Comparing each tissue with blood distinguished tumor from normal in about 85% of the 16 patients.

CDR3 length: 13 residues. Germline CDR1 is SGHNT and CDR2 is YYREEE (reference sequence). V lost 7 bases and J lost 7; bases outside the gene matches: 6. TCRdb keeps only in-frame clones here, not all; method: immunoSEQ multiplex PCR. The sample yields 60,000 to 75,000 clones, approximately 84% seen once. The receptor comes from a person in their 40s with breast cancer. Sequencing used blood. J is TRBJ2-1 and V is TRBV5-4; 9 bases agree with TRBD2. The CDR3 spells CASSSREGNEQFF. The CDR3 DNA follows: TGTGCCAGCTCGTCGCGGGAGGGAAATGAGCAGTTCTTC.